The next 9 T cell receptor beta chains were all read from a single sample in a study of cytomegalovirus exposure and HLA in healthy donors (dated by TCRdb to the late 2010s). Libraries were constructed by the immunoSEQ multiplex PCR assay. A mixture of 60 forward primers for TCR Vbeta segments and 13 reverse primers for TCR Jbeta segments was used in the multiplex PCR. Imported from immuneACCESS, the table was reduced by TCRdb to in-frame sequences with V and J called. These copies leave out some clones; in studies compared against another copy, an unresolved V gene accounts for under half, and the cause of the remainder is not known. The sample records roughly 190,000 clones, roughly 60% of which are singletons. The ten largest clonotypes hold 2.5% to 3.5% of the sample. Material: PBMCs. These TCRs come from a man aged 40-50 years in good health and CMV-seronegative.

The chain carries TRBV11-2 and TRBJ1-1; TRBD1 might be the D (6 bases). Germline-derived CDR1 and CDR2 are SGHAT and FQNNGV. The ends were cut back, 4 bases at V and 6 bases at J, with 15 bases in the middle. The CDR3 extends over 14 amino acids. Here the CDR3 reads CASSSVDRIAEAFF. As DNA, the CDR3 is TGTGCCAGCAGCTCCGTCGACAGGATTGCTGAAGCTTTCTTT.

This clone was observed a single time. This chain connects TRBV5-6 to TRBJ1-2; 7 bases are shared with TRBD1. Germline CDR1 is SGHDT and CDR2 is YYEEEE. The CDR3 consists of 15 residues. V lost 0 bases, J lost 5 bases, and 7 bases stayed unmatched. CDR3 bases: TGTGCCAGCAGCTTGGTTAGGACAGGAGCTTATGGCTACACCTTC. The encoded protein is CASSLVRTGAYGYTF.

The chain uses TRBV4-1 and TRBJ2-2; TRBD2 is a possible D gene (5 bases). The CDR3 sequence is 15 residues long. V gave up 1 base and J gave up 7 bases, with 13 bases separating them. The germline V gene encodes CDR1 MGHRA and CDR2 YSYEKL. The CDR3 here is CASSQVAGTNGELFF. DNA for the CDR3: TGCGCCAGCAGCCAAGTTGCGGGTACAAACGGGGAGCTGTTTTTT.

The chain recombines TRBV6-6 with TRBJ2-1; 8 bases are a match to TRBD1. CDR3 length: 13 amino acids. V lost 6 bases and J lost 6; bases outside the gene matches: 4. Germline CDR1 is MNHNY and CDR2 is SVGAGI (reference sequence). CDR3 sequence reads: CASSGQGINEQFF. CDR3 coding DNA: TGTGCCAGCAGCGGACAGGGAATCAATGAGCAGTTCTTC.

In DNA form, the CDR3 reads TGCGCCAGCAGCTTGGAGGGGGCGAGCACTGAAGCTTTCTTT. Translating gives CASSLEGASTEAFF. The V and J genes are TRBV5-1 and TRBJ1-1; 7 bases map to TRBD1. Trimming took 0 bases from V and 4 from J; bases not matched to a gene: 3. This CDR3 is 14 amino acids long. Germline V gene lookup returns CDR1 SGHRS and CDR2 YFSETQ.

This clone was seen a single time. Other DNA variants within this sample encode the same CDR3. The chain links TRBV7-3 to TRBJ2-2; 7 bases agree with TRBD1. The germline CDR1 and CDR2 sequences are SGHTA and FQGTGA. The CDR3 length is 15 residues. The V segment lost 5 bases and the J segment 0 bases; nucleotides outside the gene matches: 3. The CDR3 reads CASSIGQANTGELFF. Written as DNA, the CDR3 is TGTGCCAGCAGCATCGGACAGGCGAACACCGGGGAGCTGTTTTTT.

The chain links TRBV19 to TRBJ1-2; possible D gene TRBD1, 6 bases. The CDR3 is made up of 15 amino acids. Germline V CDR1 and CDR2: LNHDA, SQIVND (reference sequence). Between the trimmed V and J ends, which lost 7 bases and 2 bases, there was a span of 17 bases. Written as DNA, the CDR3 is TGTGCCAGTAATACAGGGTCAAGTCGCAACTATGGCTACACCTTC. It yields the protein CASNTGSSRNYGYTF.

The chain couples TRBV5-8 to TRBJ1-6; D not resolved. Trimming pared 6 bases from V and 6 bases from J, leaving 19 bases between. Germline V gives CDR1 SGHTS, CDR2 YDEGEE. This CDR3 is built from 16 residues. Here the CDR3 reads CASKTDGGRSNSPLHF. In DNA, the CDR3 is TGTGCCAGCAAAACCGATGGAGGCAGGAGTAATTCACCCCTCCACTTT.

The genes are TRBV6-4 and TRBJ2-2, with no clear D. The CDR3 extends over 14 amino acids. The V end lost 3 bases, the J end lost 4 bases, and 9 bases lay between the germline ends. CDR1 is MRHNA, CDR2 SNTAGT, per germline. CDR3 loop: CASSDDRVTGELFF. CDR3 nucleotides: TGTGCCAGCAGTGATGATCGCGTCACCGGGGAGCTGTTTTTT.